This T cell receptor beta chain was identified during a study of blood T cell repertoires in COVID-19. Sequenced by immunoSEQ multiplex PCR; TCRdb stores in-frame clones only, minus some. The sample records around 250,000 clones, roughly 88% being singletons. In Cohort 3, a recovered donor had either two negative PCRs, clearance, or symptom resolution. The germline V and J ends were trimmed by 0 bases and 1 base, with 9 bases remaining between them. Germline values: CDR1 SGHNT, CDR2 YENEEA. The CDR3 length is 15 residues. The sequence was obtained from a woman aged 45-60 years who had recovered from COVID-19. The genes are TRBV11-3 and TRBJ1-1, with unresolved D. The sequenced sample consisted of PBMCs or T cells enriched from blood (not recorded which). The CDR3 loop is CASSLDGRKNTEAFF. The CDR3 DNA reads TGTGCCAGCAGCTTAGATGGCAGAAAGAACACTGAAGCTTTCTTT. Full variable domain (outside the CDR3, taken from reference TRBV11-3 and TRBJ1-1): EAGVVQSPRYKIIEKKQPVAFWCNPISGHNTLYWYLQNLGQGPELLIRYENEEAVDDSQLPKDRFSAERLKGVDSTLKIQPAELGDSAVYLCASSLDGRKNTEAFFGQGTRLTVV.